Listed below are T cell receptor beta chains from one sample, sequenced in a study of CD8+CD57+ T cells in acquired aplastic anemia. Each CDR3 protein gets one entry after TCRdb re-called the reads with MiXCR. Of approximately 130,000 distinct CDR3 sequences listed, roughly two fifths are singletons. Sequencing used sorted CD4+, CD8+, or CD8+CD57+ T cells (not recorded which) from PBMCs. The receptor set was obtained from a human donor in good health, serving as a control. CDR3s include the opening cysteine and the closing phenylalanine or tryptophan. Each record gives: clone size, V gene, D gene, J gene, CDR3 DNA, CDR3 protein. D genes are given only for firm matches. A row's size may be missing; if present it is once, few, many or a size class.

abundance: NA
v_gene: TRBV15
d_gene: NA
j_gene: TRBJ1-6
CDR3nt: TGTGCCACCAGCGGAGGAGATTCACCCCTCCACTTT
CDR3aa: CATSGGDSPLHF

abundance: many
v_gene: TRBV12-3/TRBV12-4
d_gene: NA
j_gene: TRBJ1-1
CDR3nt: TGTGCCACCTCAGGGCTAAACACTGAAGCTTTCTTT
CDR3aa: CATSGLNTEAFF

abundance: many
v_gene: TRBV3-1
d_gene: TRBD1
j_gene: TRBJ1-1
CDR3nt: TGTGCCAGCAGCCACGTACAGGGGGCTGAAGCTTTCTTT
CDR3aa: CASSHVQGAEAFF

abundance: NA
v_gene: TRBV5-1
d_gene: NA
j_gene: TRBJ1-1
CDR3nt: TGCGCCAGCAGCCCCCCCTCGGGTGAAGCTTTCTTT
CDR3aa: CASSPPSGEAFF

abundance: NA
v_gene: TRBV19
d_gene: TRBD1
j_gene: TRBJ2-2
CDR3nt: TGTGCCAGTAGTATTCACTTTCGGGACAGGTGGACCGGGGAGCTGTTTTTT
CDR3aa: CASSIHFRDRWTGELFF

abundance: many
v_gene: TRBV9
d_gene: NA
j_gene: TRBJ1-3
CDR3nt: TGTGCCAGCAGCGCCCCTGATAGGGCTGGAAACACCATATATTTT
CDR3aa: CASSAPDRAGNTIYF

abundance: many
v_gene: TRBV4-2
d_gene: NA
j_gene: TRBJ2-6
CDR3nt: TGTGCCAGCAGCCCGAGACAGGGAGGCTCTGGGGCCAACGTCCTGACTTTC
CDR3aa: CASSPRQGGSGANVLTF

abundance: NA
v_gene: TRBV5-1
d_gene: TRBD1
j_gene: TRBJ2-2
CDR3nt: TGCGCCAGCAGGTCAGGAGACAGGGGGCACACCGGGGAGCTGGTTTTT
CDR3aa: CASRSGDRGHTGELVF

abundance: many
v_gene: TRBV4-1
d_gene: NA
j_gene: TRBJ1-1
CDR3nt: TGCGCCAGCAGCCAAGACCCGAACACTGAAGCTTTCTTT
CDR3aa: CASSQDPNTEAFF

abundance: NA
v_gene: TRBV5-1
d_gene: TRBD1
j_gene: TRBJ2-3
CDR3nt: TGCGCCAGCAGCTTGGAAGCGACAGGGGGCAAGGATACGCAGTATTTT
CDR3aa: CASSLEATGGKDTQYF

abundance: many
v_gene: TRBV29-1
d_gene: NA
j_gene: TRBJ2-3
CDR3nt: TGCAGCGTTGAGACCGGGCGGGGCACAGATACGCAGTATTTT
CDR3aa: CSVETGRGTDTQYF

abundance: NA
v_gene: TRBV2
d_gene: NA
j_gene: TRBJ1-2
CDR3nt: TGTGCCAGCAGTGAAGTCAACTATGGCTACACCTTC
CDR3aa: CASSEVNYGYTF

abundance: NA
v_gene: TRBV25-1
d_gene: TRBD1
j_gene: TRBJ1-2
CDR3nt: TGTGCCAGCAGTGAATCCGGACAGGGTGGCGTTTTATATGGCTACACCTTC
CDR3aa: CASSESGQGGVLYGYTF

abundance: NA
v_gene: TRBV5-1
d_gene: NA
j_gene: TRBJ2-7
CDR3nt: TGCGCCAGCAGCTTGTTCGGGGACGAGCAGTACTTC
CDR3aa: CASSLFGDEQYF

abundance: many
v_gene: TRBV6-5
d_gene: NA
j_gene: TRBJ2-4
CDR3nt: TGTGCCAGCAGTTACCGGGAAGAGTACTTC
CDR3aa: CASSYREEYF

abundance: NA
v_gene: TRBV24-1
d_gene: NA
j_gene: TRBJ1-1
CDR3nt: TGTGCCACCAGTGTCCGGGACGGCGAAGCTTTCTTT
CDR3aa: CATSVRDGEAFF

abundance: NA
v_gene: TRBV7-3
d_gene: NA
j_gene: TRBJ2-1
CDR3nt: TGTGCCAGCAGTTTGTGGGGGAGTAATGAGCAGTTCTTC
CDR3aa: CASSLWGSNEQFF

abundance: many
v_gene: TRBV2
d_gene: NA
j_gene: TRBJ1-1
CDR3nt: TGTGCCAGCGGGAGTGAGCAGGGCTACACTGAAGCTTTCTTT
CDR3aa: CASGSEQGYTEAFF

abundance: NA
v_gene: TRBV6-1
d_gene: NA
j_gene: TRBJ1-1
CDR3nt: TGTGCCACCCTGCTAAGGGGCTACGATGAAGCTTTCTTT
CDR3aa: CATLLRGYDEAFF

abundance: NA
v_gene: TRBV5-1
d_gene: TRBD1
j_gene: TRBJ1-1
CDR3nt: TGCGCCAGCAGGGCAGGGAAAACAGGGGGGTTTACTGAAGCTTTCTTT
CDR3aa: CASRAGKTGGFTEAFF

abundance: few
v_gene: TRBV5-6
d_gene: NA
j_gene: TRBJ1-1
CDR3nt: TGTGCCAGCAGCTTGTTTAGCACTCCCGGAGCTTTCTTT
CDR3aa: CASSLFSTPGAFF

abundance: many
v_gene: TRBV7-2
d_gene: NA
j_gene: TRBJ1-2
CDR3nt: TGTGCCAGCAGCCCCCGGGGCGGGCGGGGCTACACCTTC
CDR3aa: CASSPRGGRGYTF

abundance: many
v_gene: TRBV6-1
d_gene: TRBD1
j_gene: TRBJ1-1
CDR3nt: TGTGCCAGTCGGGACAGGGTAGGACGAGGACGTACTGAAGCTTTCTTT
CDR3aa: CASRDRVGRGRTEAFF

abundance: many
v_gene: TRBV20-1
d_gene: TRBD2
j_gene: TRBJ2-3
CDR3nt: TGCAGTGCTAGGGGTTTAGCGGGAGGGATCTGGGATACGCAGTATTTT
CDR3aa: CSARGLAGGIWDTQYF

abundance: many
v_gene: TRBV20-1
d_gene: NA
j_gene: TRBJ1-4
CDR3nt: TGCAGTGCTGGTTCCGAAAAACTGTTTTTT
CDR3aa: CSAGSEKLFF

abundance: NA
v_gene: TRBV2
d_gene: NA
j_gene: TRBJ2-3
CDR3nt: TGTGCCAGCAGTGATTGGGGCAGGGCTTCTTTTTCAGATACGCAGTATTTT
CDR3aa: CASSDWGRASFSDTQYF

abundance: few
v_gene: TRBV24-1
d_gene: TRBD2
j_gene: TRBJ2-1
CDR3nt: TGTGCCACCAGTGATCGAACTAGCGGGAGATGGGATGAGCAGTTCTTC
CDR3aa: CATSDRTSGRWDEQFF

abundance: NA
v_gene: TRBV25-1
d_gene: NA
j_gene: TRBJ1-4
CDR3nt: TGTGCCAGCAGTGAATTCTCCCGACAGAATGAAAAACTGTTTTTT
CDR3aa: CASSEFSRQNEKLFF

abundance: many
v_gene: TRBV11-3
d_gene: NA
j_gene: TRBJ1-1
CDR3nt: TGTGCCAGCAGCTTAGGGAGGGGCAGGGAAGCTTTCTTT
CDR3aa: CASSLGRGREAFF

abundance: many
v_gene: TRBV6-5
d_gene: NA
j_gene: TRBJ1-6
CDR3nt: TGTGCCAGCAGTTACGGACTGGCAAATTCACCCCTCCACTTT
CDR3aa: CASSYGLANSPLHF

abundance: NA
v_gene: TRBV29-1
d_gene: NA
j_gene: TRBJ1-3
CDR3nt: TGCAGCGTGGGGGGACAAGGAAACACCATATATTTT
CDR3aa: CSVGGQGNTIYF

abundance: many
v_gene: TRBV4-2
d_gene: NA
j_gene: TRBJ2-5
CDR3nt: TGTGCCAGCAGCCAAGAGTTGCGGGGGCACCAAGAGACCCAGTACTTC
CDR3aa: CASSQELRGHQETQYF

abundance: many
v_gene: TRBV2
d_gene: NA
j_gene: TRBJ1-4
CDR3nt: TGTGCCAGCAGTACCGACAGGTCCCTAGGGGAAAAACTGTTTTTT
CDR3aa: CASSTDRSLGEKLFF

abundance: few
v_gene: TRBV7-2
d_gene: TRBD1
j_gene: TRBJ1-6
CDR3nt: TGTGCCAGCGAACCGGGACAGGGGAGTTCACCCCTCCACTTT
CDR3aa: CASEPGQGSSPLHF

abundance: NA
v_gene: TRBV30
d_gene: NA
j_gene: TRBJ2-1
CDR3nt: TGTGCCTGGAGTGTCGGAAGGGGGTGGTTCTTC
CDR3aa: CAWSVGRGWFF

abundance: NA
v_gene: TRBV15
d_gene: NA
j_gene: TRBJ1-2
CDR3nt: TGTGCCACCAGCAGAGAACGAGAATCTAACTATGGCTACACCTTC
CDR3aa: CATSRERESNYGYTF

abundance: many
v_gene: TRBV3-1
d_gene: NA
j_gene: TRBJ1-3
CDR3nt: TGTGCCAGCAGTTACGGAAACACCATATATTTT
CDR3aa: CASSYGNTIYF

abundance: NA
v_gene: TRBV29-1
d_gene: NA
j_gene: TRBJ2-1
CDR3nt: TGCAGCGTTGCGGGGCGTCCTGAGCAGTTCTTC
CDR3aa: CSVAGRPEQFF

abundance: many
v_gene: TRBV10-3
d_gene: TRBD1
j_gene: TRBJ1-1
CDR3nt: TGTGCCATCAGGGCCAGGGGGCTGAACACTGAAGCTTTCTTT
CDR3aa: CAIRARGLNTEAFF

abundance: many
v_gene: TRBV20-1
d_gene: TRBD1
j_gene: TRBJ1-2
CDR3nt: TGCAGTGCTAGACCGACAGGGAAGTATGGCTACACCTTC
CDR3aa: CSARPTGKYGYTF

abundance: NA
v_gene: TRBV9
d_gene: NA
j_gene: TRBJ1-2
CDR3nt: TGTGCCAGCAGCGTAGTTCGGGCGGCTCTTGGTGTGGGCTTTGGCTACACCTTC
CDR3aa: CASSVVRAALGVGFGYTF

abundance: NA
v_gene: TRBV19
d_gene: TRBD1
j_gene: TRBJ1-2
CDR3nt: TGTGCCAGTAGGGGGACAGACGCCTATGGCTACACCTTC
CDR3aa: CASRGTDAYGYTF

abundance: NA
v_gene: TRBV24-1
d_gene: NA
j_gene: TRBJ2-5
CDR3nt: TGTGCCACCAGTGATAGCCTAGCATCGGAGACCCAGTACTTC
CDR3aa: CATSDSLASETQYF

abundance: many
v_gene: TRBV12-3/TRBV12-4
d_gene: NA
j_gene: TRBJ2-4
CDR3nt: TGTGCCAGCAGTTTCATAGCCAAAAACATTCAGTACTTC
CDR3aa: CASSFIAKNIQYF

abundance: NA
v_gene: TRBV18
d_gene: NA
j_gene: TRBJ1-1
CDR3nt: TGTGCCAGCTCACCCGCCATAAGTCGTAACACTGAAGCTTTCTTT
CDR3aa: CASSPAISRNTEAFF

abundance: many
v_gene: TRBV2
d_gene: NA
j_gene: TRBJ2-3
CDR3nt: TGTGCCAGCAGGGTAGAAGATACGCAGTATTTT
CDR3aa: CASRVEDTQYF

abundance: NA
v_gene: TRBV29-1
d_gene: TRBD1
j_gene: TRBJ2-2
CDR3nt: TGCAGCGCCCGGACAGGGGGCGGTGGCACCGGGGAGCTGTTTTTT
CDR3aa: CSARTGGGGTGELFF

abundance: many
v_gene: TRBV29-1
d_gene: TRBD2
j_gene: TRBJ2-5
CDR3nt: TGCAGCGTTGATCTAGCGGGAAAAGAGACCCAGTACTTC
CDR3aa: CSVDLAGKETQYF

abundance: many
v_gene: TRBV12-3/TRBV12-4
d_gene: NA
j_gene: TRBJ2-5
CDR3nt: TGTGCCAGCAGTAAGCCGTACCAAGAGACCCAGTACTTC
CDR3aa: CASSKPYQETQYF

abundance: many
v_gene: TRBV19
d_gene: TRBD1
j_gene: TRBJ2-7
CDR3nt: TGTGCCAGTAGTATAAACAAGGGGGCCGGCTACGAGCAGTACTTC
CDR3aa: CASSINKGAGYEQYF

abundance: few
v_gene: TRBV18
d_gene: TRBD1
j_gene: TRBJ1-2
CDR3nt: TGTGCCAGCTCACCCGACAGGGGCTCTAACTATGGCTACACCTTC
CDR3aa: CASSPDRGSNYGYTF

abundance: many
v_gene: TRBV2
d_gene: NA
j_gene: TRBJ1-2
CDR3nt: TGTGCCAGCAGTGTGGGAGCACCCAACTATGGCTACACCTTC
CDR3aa: CASSVGAPNYGYTF

abundance: many
v_gene: TRBV18
d_gene: NA
j_gene: TRBJ1-2
CDR3nt: TGTGCCAGCTCACCACCATTCCATGGCTATGGCTACACCTTC
CDR3aa: CASSPPFHGYGYTF

abundance: many
v_gene: TRBV14
d_gene: NA
j_gene: TRBJ2-7
CDR3nt: TGTGCCAGCAGCCAAGACAGAACCGGGGAGCAGTACTTC
CDR3aa: CASSQDRTGEQYF

abundance: many
v_gene: TRBV2
d_gene: NA
j_gene: TRBJ1-4
CDR3nt: TGTGCCAGCAGTGAACAGCCCCGGGGAAAACTGTTTTTT
CDR3aa: CASSEQPRGKLFF

abundance: many
v_gene: TRBV3-1
d_gene: NA
j_gene: TRBJ1-2
CDR3nt: TGTGCCAGCAGCTATAACGGAGAATCGAGCTACTATGGCTACACCTTC
CDR3aa: CASSYNGESSYYGYTF

abundance: NA
v_gene: TRBV24-1
d_gene: NA
j_gene: TRBJ2-2
CDR3nt: TGTGCCACCAGTGATTTGCCATATTCCGGGGAGCTGTTTTTT
CDR3aa: CATSDLPYSGELFF

abundance: NA
v_gene: TRBV30
d_gene: TRBD2
j_gene: TRBJ2-7
CDR3nt: TGTGCCGGTATAGCGGGGGGGCCGTTCTACGAGCAGTACTTC
CDR3aa: CAGIAGGPFYEQYF

abundance: many
v_gene: TRBV5-1
d_gene: TRBD1
j_gene: TRBJ1-6
CDR3nt: TGCGCCAGCAGCGGGGGACAGGGGGGAAATTCACCCCTCCACTTT
CDR3aa: CASSGGQGGNSPLHF